This entry is about one TCR beta chain. This clonotype came up once. This receptor's antigen is unknown. Base qualities are not recorded, but no much larger clone differs from it by a single base. One read alone provides weak support. The entry originates in a study of human T cells and chemical hapten exposure (dated by TCRdb to about 2021). The study in broad terms: For sensitization, 2% DPC in acetone was applied to a roughly 2 cm by roughly 2 cm area of upper inner arm skin. Alopecia areata with under or over 50% scalp involvement, alopecia totalis and alopecia universalis were represented in the patient cohort, which was mostly female. Patient blood was sampled pre-sensitization (week 0) and at 2, 6 and about 24 weeks after DPC sensitization. Patch testing was done on the upper back using Finn chambers containing 0.01% DPC, and results were scored after 6 days according to International Contact Dermatitis Research Group standards. Throughout the approximately 24-week study period, patients were also given weekly therapeutic DPC doses on the scalp. The libraries were sequenced as a pool, and the TCR yield per sample differed mostly because of small variations in library volumes within the pool. Blood for TCR sequencing was provided by twenty-nine alopecia patients at one to four time points (pre-sensitization, 2, 6 and 24 weeks). In alopecia patients, the study followed how the peripheral blood TCR repertoire changed in vivo over primary and secondary sensitization to diphenylcyclopropenone (DPC), a hapten.

Overall study results and their limits: Compared with pre-sensitization or healthy control sets, expanded TCRs formed significantly more large CDR3 similarity clusters, which is consistent with antigen-driven responses. Alopecia, a presumed autoimmune disease, was present in all patients, so the immune response of the patients might differ from that of healthy individuals. Patch test score correlated positively with the number of PT1 expanded TCRs, reaching significance at thresholds 8, 16 and 32 but not at 4. DPC sensitization did not change the number of TCRs with a frequency above 1 in 1000, and there was no evidence of changes in global repertoire structure. After repeated subsampling, changes were observed in the strength of the expansion versus patch-test correlation and in the threshold at which the correlation became significant.

Interpreted using the paper, the time point label stands for: patch test 2, 6 weeks after DPC sensitization. Explained via the paper, the treatment or condition label denotes: therapeutic diphenylcyclopropenone sensitization with weekly scalp DPC. At every patch-test visit, the blood draw took place before the patch test was put on. Eligible patients were aged 18 to 70, diagnosed with alopecia, deemed suitable for DPC therapy, and excluded if pregnant. Total RNA was extracted from unfractionated whole blood that had been collected in Tempus Blood RNA tubes. The library was made by RACE. This sample was sequenced with a NextSeq 500. Library preparation attached unique molecular identifiers to individual cDNA molecules for quantitative, reproducible TCR counting. From each blood RNA sample, both TCR alpha and TCR beta chains were sequenced. The original pipeline was this. Samples had a median of about 96,000 TCRs, with a range from roughly 23,224 to 700,000. The Decombinator software suite was used to annotate the V, J and CDR3 of the TCR reads. To make PS versus PT1 abundance plots, every sample was subsampled to the same number of TCRs (28,000). TCRs were defined as expanded if absent before sensitization and observed at least eight times at the 2-week time point. TCRdb reanalyzed the raw reads on its own, using fastp at Q25 for trimming and MiXCR for clone calling, and kept in-frame beta chains. Records with the same CDR3 protein are collapsed into one entry carrying the most frequent genes and DNA. The V and J calls here are based on TCRdb, not the publication. The sample table shows 96,000 or so distinct CDR3 sequences, and over 7.5% are seen once. The ten largest clones capture approximately 2% of the sample.

This receptor was obtained from a woman aged 40 to 55 with alopecia areata. Some clones in this sample may be carry-over from other donors' samples. This material consisted of whole blood, taken in connection with sensitization to the hapten diphenylcyclopropenone (DPC).

The CDR3 amino acid sequence is: CASSIGSGASSYNEQFF. The DNA reads as follows: TGTGCCAGTAGTATCGGATCGGGGGCTAGCTCCTACAATGAGCAGTTCTTC. The chain couples TRBV19 to TRBJ2-1; the D gene may be TRBD1 or TRBD2, since each aligns over 6 bases. V drops 3 bases and J drops 0 bases, leaving 15 bases in between. CDR1 LNHDA and CDR2 SQIVND are derived from the germline V gene (reference sequence). The CDR3, cysteine through phenylalanine, is 17 amino acids long. Only the CDR3 DNA stays, 51 bases, in frame from base 1.